One sample yielded the 26 T cell receptor beta chains listed below, sequenced in a study of cytomegalovirus exposure and HLA in healthy donors. It was with 60 Vbeta and 13 Jbeta primers that the PCR ran. Some clones are missing from TCRdb's copy, which holds only in-frame ones; the method was immunoSEQ multiplex PCR. The profile covers 140,000 to 150,000 clones, with less than 10% appearing a single time and approximately 1.8% taken by the ten largest. Sequenced input: PBMCs. The receptors come from a male donor in good health and CMV-seronegative.

This clone was counted a few times. V is TRBV4-3 and J is TRBJ1-1; D is undetermined. CDR3 length: 13 amino acids. Germline V CDR1 and CDR2: LGHNA, YSLEER. V lost 0 bases, J lost 6 bases, and 8 bases lay in between. CDR3 region: CASSQERSSEAFF. The CDR3 nucleotides read TGCGCCAGCAGCCAAGAGAGGAGTTCTGAAGCTTTCTTT.

The rearrangement uses TRBV5-1 and TRBJ1-1; D gene uncertain. Per the germline V gene, CDR1 is SGHRS and CDR2 is YFSETQ. The CDR3 totals 16 residues. The V end lost 0 bases, the J end lost 0 bases, and 12 bases lay between the germline ends. In DNA form, the CDR3 reads TGCGCCAGCAGCTTGGGGCTTGGGAGAATGAACACTGAAGCTTTCTTT. It encodes CASSLGLGRMNTEAFF.

This clone was counted only a few times. The chain recombines TRBV18 with TRBJ1-6; D call uncertain. CDR1 KGHSH and CDR2 LQKENI come from the germline V gene. V shed 1 base and J shed 7 bases, with 8 bases lying between them. CDR3 length: 14 residues. The CDR3 coding sequence is TGTGCCAGCTCACCACAGGAGATGAATTCACCCCTCCACTTT. Protein: CASSPQEMNSPLHF. The complete variable domain, with remaining parts taken from reference TRBV18 and TRBJ1-6, reads NAGVMQNPRHLVRRRGQEARLRCSPMKGHSHVYWYRQLPEEGLKFMVYLQKENIIDESGMPKERFSAEFPKEGPSILRIQQVVRGDSAAYFCASSPQEMNSPLHFGNGTRLTVT.

The gene calls are TRBV27 and TRBJ2-7, with a weak D call TRBD2 (5 bases). The CDR3 is 14 residues long. Trimming pared 0 bases from V and 2 bases from J, leaving 8 bases between. Germline V gene sequence: CDR1 MNHEY, CDR2 SMNVEV (reference sequence). The CDR3 DNA follows: TGTGCCAGCAGTTTATCTCGGGGTACCTACGAGCAGTACTTC. Translated: CASSLSRGTYEQYF.

This clone was seen a few times. This chain links TRBV2 with TRBJ1-3; D is unclear. Germline V gives CDR1 SNHLY, CDR2 FYNNEI. V was cut by 4 bases and J by 1 base, with 14 bases left in between. The CDR3 covers 16 residues. CDR3: CASSGPGMGSGNTIYF. Here the CDR3 DNA reads TGTGCCAGCAGTGGCCCAGGAATGGGTTCTGGAAACACCATATATTTT.

This clone was detected only a few times. This sequence joins TRBV5-6 and TRBJ2-2; 7 bases fit TRBD1. This CDR3 comprises 14 residues. Germline V lookup: CDR1 SGHDT, CDR2 YYEEEE. J lost 7 bases, V lost 4 bases, and 7 bases had no gene match. The CDR3 DNA reads as TGTGCCAGCAGCCGAGGGACAGTAAGCGGGGAGCTGTTTTTT. It encodes CASSRGTVSGELFF.

This clone has only a few counts. This chain links TRBV11-1 with TRBJ2-1; D may be TRBD2 (5 bases). The V gene's germline CDR1 is SGHAT and CDR2 FQDESV (reference sequence). This CDR3 has 16 amino acids. V was trimmed by 1 base and J by 8 bases, leaving 18 bases between them. Written as DNA, the CDR3 is TGTGCCAGCAGCTTAGTAAGTCTCTTTAGCGATGATGAGCAGTTCTTC. Its protein is CASSLVSLFSDDEQFF.

This clone was counted between two and nine times. In DNA, the CDR3 is TGTGCCAGCAGCAAACCGGGACAGGGTCGTGAAAAACTGTTTTTT. Protein: CASSKPGQGREKLFF. This chain connects TRBV7-9 to TRBJ1-4; 9 positions match TRBD1. The CDR3 has 15 amino acids. Germline V CDR1 and CDR2: SEHNR, FQNEAQ (reference sequence). J lost 7 bases, V lost 5 bases, and 8 bases had no gene match.

V usage is TRBV10-3 and J usage is TRBJ2-2; 7 nucleotides agree with TRBD1. The length of the CDR3 is 15 residues. Trimming took 6 bases from V and 2 from J; bases not matched to a gene: 6. Germline lookup yields CDR1 ENHRY and CDR2 SYGVKD. Here the CDR3 reads CAIRRTGDNTGELFF. The CDR3 DNA is TGTGCCATCAGAAGGACAGGCGATAACACCGGGGAGCTGTTTTTT.

The gene calls are TRBV27 and TRBJ1-2; a weak D match, TRBD1 (6 bases). Trimming left V 7 bases short and J 4 bases short, with 19 bases between. This CDR3 spans 15 amino acids. Looked up from germline, CDR1 is MNHEY and CDR2 is SMNVEV (reference sequence). The CDR3 sequence: CASISHTGTVYGYTF. CDR3 sequence (DNA): TGTGCCAGCATCTCACACACAGGGACGGTCTATGGCTACACCTTC.

The genes are TRBV10-3 and TRBJ2-3; TRBD2 matches at 11 bases. The CDR3 length is 17 residues. The germline CDR1 and CDR2 sequences are ENHRY and SYGVKD. V shed 5 bases, J shed 0 bases, and the junction held 7 bases outside the gene matches. The CDR3 DNA sequence: TGTGCCATCAGTAAGGCTAGCGGGGGGACCAGCACAGATACGCAGTATTTT. This encodes CAISKASGGTSTDTQYF.

This rearrangement joins TRBV5-1 to TRBJ2-6; D may be TRBD1 (5 bases). The V gene's germline CDR1 is SGHRS and CDR2 YFSETQ. The V end lost 4 bases, the J end lost 0 bases, and 8 bases lay between the germline ends. The CDR3 covers 15 residues. The CDR3 region has the DNA TGCGCCAGCAGCCCCCAGGGCTCTGGGGCCAACGTCCTGACTTTC. Translating gives CASSPQGSGANVLTF.

The chain carries TRBV29-1 and TRBJ1-2; D not certain. V gave up 3 bases and J gave up 2 bases, with 13 bases separating them. The germline gives CDR1 SQVTM, CDR2 ANQGSEA. The CDR3 loop spans 14 amino acids. The CDR3 DNA reads as TGCAGCGTTGATGAGGGTTTCTTGAACTATGGCTACACCTTC. Amino acids: CSVDEGFLNYGYTF.

This clone was counted only a few times. The chain couples TRBV11-2 to TRBJ2-3, with TRBD2 matching over 9 bases. Germline V gene lookup returns CDR1 SGHAT and CDR2 FQNNGV. V lost 8 bases, J lost 3 bases, and 12 bases stayed unmatched. The CDR3 runs to 16 residues. CDR3 in amino acids: CASRLLRREGTDTQYF. In DNA, the CDR3 is TGTGCCAGCCGGCTCTTACGGCGGGAGGGAACAGATACGCAGTATTTT.

This chain uses TRBV28 with TRBJ1-4; D remains ambiguous. There are 15 residues in the CDR3. CDR1 is MDHEN, CDR2 SYDVKM, per germline. The ends were cut back, 4 bases at V and 0 bases at J, with 9 bases in the middle. The CDR3 DNA reads as TGTGCCAGCAGTTCCACCGGGACAACTAATGAAAAACTGTTTTTT. The encoded protein is CASSSTGTTNEKLFF. The full variable domain, with the rest looked up from reference TRBV28 and TRBJ1-4, is DVKVTQSSRYLVKRTGEKVFLECVQDMDHENMFWYRQDPGLGLRLIYFSYDVKMKEKGDIPEGYSVSREKKERFSLILESASTNQTSMYLCASSSTGTTNEKLFFGSGTQLSVL.

The rearrangement uses TRBV4-1 and TRBJ1-2; 8 bases are a match to TRBD1. Per the germline V gene, CDR1 is MGHRA and CDR2 is YSYEKL. V gave up 1 base and J gave up 4 bases; unmatched junction bases: 14. The CDR3 sequence is 18 residues long. The CDR3 DNA reads as TGCGCCAGCAGCCAAGCGATCGAGACAGGGGTGAGGAGCTATGGCTACACCTTC. Translating it yields CASSQAIETGVRSYGYTF.

The chain recombines TRBV19 with TRBJ2-7; D is possibly TRBD2 (6 bases). The CDR3 is made up of 15 amino acids. The germline V gene has CDR1 LNHDA and CDR2 SQIVND (reference sequence). With 2 bases removed from V and 2 bases from J, the gap between germline ends came to 13 bases. The chain's CDR3 is CASSITIAGTYEQYF. Written as DNA, the CDR3 is TGTGCCAGTAGTATAACGATTGCGGGGACCTACGAGCAGTACTTC. The full variable domain, in which reference TRBV19 and TRBJ2-7 provide the parts outside the CDR3, is DGGITQSPKYLFRKEGQNVTLSCEQNLNHDAMYWYRQDPGQGLRLIYYSQIVNDFQKGDIAEGYSVSREKKESFPLTVTSAQKNPTAFYLCASSITIAGTYEQYFGPGTRLTVT.

CDR3 in amino acids: CASSVDGGGFTGELFF. CDR3 nucleotide sequence: TGTGCCAGCAGCGTAGATGGGGGAGGGTTCACCGGGGAGCTGTTTTTT. V is TRBV9 and J is TRBJ2-2, with TRBD2 identical over 7 bases. Germline V gene sequence: CDR1 SGDLS, CDR2 YYNGEE. The CDR3 runs 16 residues. J gave up 4 bases and V 0 bases, and 6 bases lay outside the gene matches.

This clone has a handful of counts. The V gene is TRBV19, the J gene TRBJ1-1, with D possibly matching TRBD1 (6 bases). There are 14 residues in the CDR3. The germline V gene has CDR1 LNHDA and CDR2 SQIVND (reference sequence). Trimming pared 5 bases from V and 0 bases from J, leaving 10 bases between. CDR3 residues: CASSPDSLNTEAFF. CDR3 DNA: TGTGCCAGTAGTCCGGACAGCTTGAACACTGAAGCTTTCTTT.

This clone was picked up a small number of times. V and J are TRBV13 and TRBJ2-2; TRBD2 agrees at 11 bases. After removal of 0 bases from V and 0 bases from J, the junction contained 3 bases not matched to a gene. The CDR3 spans 18 residues. CDR1 is PRHDT and CDR2 is FYEKMQ in the germline V gene (reference sequence). The CDR3, as DNA: TGTGCCAGCAGCTTAGGGGGACTAGCGGATACGAACACCGGGGAGCTGTTTTTT. It translates to CASSLGGLADTNTGELFF.

This clone was detected a few times. This chain connects TRBV4-3 to TRBJ2-1, with 7 bases lining up with TRBD2. CDR1 LGHNA and CDR2 YSLEER come from the germline V gene. There are 17 residues in the CDR3. The trim removed 4 bases at V and 0 bases at J, leaving 9 bases unmatched. CDR3 sequence reads: CASSRGAGRSSYNEQFF. The CDR3 DNA reads as TGCGCCAGCAGCCGCGGAGCGGGGAGGAGCTCCTACAATGAGCAGTTCTTC.

This sequence joins TRBV7-2 and TRBJ2-2; D perhaps matches TRBD2 (5 bases). The CDR3 has 14 amino acids. CDR1 and CDR2 (germline): SGHTA, FQGNSA. V lost 4 bases to trimming and J lost 4 bases, with 10 bases between them. Here the CDR3 DNA reads TGTGCCAGCAGCTCGTCCCGGGGCACCGGGGAGCTGTTTTTT. It codes for CASSSSRGTGELFF.

The chain links TRBV28 to TRBJ1-1; D is undetermined. V lost 5 bases and J 1 base, leaving 11 bases between the germline ends. There are 14 residues in the CDR3. Germline CDR1 MDHEN, CDR2 SYDVKM. CDR3 sequence: CASSPGVANTEAFF. As DNA, the CDR3 is TGTGCCAGCAGTCCTGGTGTGGCGAACACTGAAGCTTTCTTT.

In its sample, this clone was seen a few times. The chain combines TRBV23-1 with TRBJ1-1; TRBD1 aligns across 10 bases. TRBV23-1 is an ORF, with its function uncertain. Germline trimming cut 0 bases from V and 3 bases from J; bases unmatched to any gene: 10. The CDR3 loop spans 18 amino acids. As DNA, the CDR3 is TGCGCCAGCAGTCAATCAGTGCGACAGGGGGCATGGGACACTGAAGCTTTCTTT. It specifies CASSQSVRQGAWDTEAFF.

This chain uses TRBV7-9 with TRBJ1-3; perhaps TRBD1 as D (5 bases). The CDR3 totals 11 residues. V was clipped by 6 bases and J by 16 bases, with 16 bases between them. Germline loops: CDR1 SEHNR, CDR2 FQNEAQ (reference sequence). The CDR3 DNA reads as TGTGCCAGCAGTGGGGGGAAGGCGGCGTATTTT. Encoded protein: CASSGGKAAYF.

This clone occurred a few times. V and J are TRBV4-2 and TRBJ2-3; no definite D call. CDR1 LGHNA and CDR2 YNFKEQ come from the germline V gene. V lost 0 bases and J lost 0, with 10 bases in between. This CDR3 is 16 amino acids long. The CDR3 nucleotides are TGTGCCAGCAGCCAAGATCGAGGTGCTAGCACAGATACGCAGTATTTT. This translates into CASSQDRGASTDTQYF.